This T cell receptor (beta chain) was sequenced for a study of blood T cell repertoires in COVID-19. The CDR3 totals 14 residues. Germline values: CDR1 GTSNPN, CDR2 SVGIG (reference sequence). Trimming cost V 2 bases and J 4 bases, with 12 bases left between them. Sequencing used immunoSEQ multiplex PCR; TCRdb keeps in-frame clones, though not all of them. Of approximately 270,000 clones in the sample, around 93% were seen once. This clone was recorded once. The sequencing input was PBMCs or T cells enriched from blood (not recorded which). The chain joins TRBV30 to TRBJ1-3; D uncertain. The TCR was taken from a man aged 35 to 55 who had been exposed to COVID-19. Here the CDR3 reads CAWSTAGPGNTIYF. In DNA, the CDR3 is TGTGCCTGGAGTACGGCGGGCCCGGGAAACACCATATATTTT. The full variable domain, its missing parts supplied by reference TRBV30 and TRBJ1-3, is SQTIHQWPATLVQPVGSPLSLECTVEGTSNPNLYWYRQAAGRGLQLLFYSVGIGQISSEVPQNLSASRPQDRQFILSSKKLLLSDSGFYLCAWSTAGPGNTIYFGEGSWLTVV.